These 10 T cell receptor beta chains were all obtained from the same sample, sequenced in a study of metastatic and nonmetastatic thyroid tumors (dated by TCRdb to the early 2020s). The library relied on PCR. The sequencer was an Illumina HiSeq 4000. TCRdb cleaned the public reads at Q25 with fastp, built clones with MiXCR and kept in-frame beta chains. The sample includes about 59,000 clones, with 15% to 20% observed a single time. The ten largest clones capture roughly a tenth of the sample. No patient had received any treatment before thyroid surgery. Material: blood. Source of these receptors: a male donor with papillary thyroid cancer or a benign thyroid nodule (not recorded which). Some clones in this sample may be carry-over from other donors' samples.

This clone has ten or more counts. CDR3 DNA: TGTGCCAGCAGCCCGGGATCGGGGGGGCAAAACATTCAGTACTTC. This sequence encodes CASSPGSGGQNIQYF. This chain connects TRBV7-9 to TRBJ2-4; 8 bases align to TRBD2. Looked up from germline, CDR1 is SEHNR and CDR2 is FQNEAQ (reference sequence). This CDR3 contains 15 residues. With 5 bases clipped from V and 5 bases from J, the junction kept 8 bases outside the gene matches.

This clone was seen many times. J is TRBJ1-2 and V is TRBV7-9; D remains ambiguous. The CDR3 has 14 residues. Germline loops: CDR1 SEHNR, CDR2 FQNEAQ (reference sequence). With 3 bases removed from V and 5 bases from J, the gap between germline ends came to 13 bases. The CDR3, as DNA: TGTGCCAGCAGCTTTATGAGGGAAGTGTATGGCTACACCTTC. Residues: CASSFMREVYGYTF.

This clone was found many times. The chain links TRBV6-5 to TRBJ1-1; D is perhaps TRBD1 (5 bases). The V gene lost 4 bases and the J gene lost 5 bases, with 20 bases spanning the gap. The CDR3 covers 16 residues. CDR1 is MNHEY, CDR2 SVGAGI, per germline. CDR3 protein: CASSSSPGLLKTEAFF. DNA of the CDR3: TGTGCCAGCAGTTCCTCGCCAGGGTTATTAAAAACTGAAGCTTTCTTT.

Ten or more counts support this clone. This chain connects TRBV4-3 to TRBJ2-1; D possibly uses TRBD1 or TRBD2 (5 bases each). The CDR3 has 17 amino acids. Between the trimmed V and J ends, which lost 0 bases and 5 bases, there was a span of 17 bases. The germline V gene encodes CDR1 LGHNA and CDR2 YSLEER. The CDR3 nucleotides are TGCGCCAGCAGCCAAGATTGGACTGGGACCAAAAACAATGAGCAGTTCTTC. This sequence encodes CASSQDWTGTKNNEQFF.

This clone was counted many times. The CDR3 is CASSLGRGGVSPFF. The CDR3 DNA sequence: TGTGCCAGCAGTTTAGGGAGAGGAGGGGTGAGTCCGTTCTTC. V and J are TRBV27 and TRBJ2-1, with D tentatively TRBD2 (6 bases). Germline loops: CDR1 MNHEY, CDR2 SMNVEV (reference sequence). The germline V and J ends were trimmed by 2 bases and 15 bases, with 20 bases remaining between them. CDR3 length equals 14 residues.

This clone was picked up many times. The chain combines TRBV6-5 with TRBJ2-1; D unresolved. V gave up 2 bases and J gave up 2 bases, with 10 bases separating them. In germline, CDR1 is MNHEY, CDR2 SVGAGI. The CDR3 consists of 15 residues. The CDR3 DNA sequence: TGTGCCAGCAGTTACAGGCGAGCTGCCTACAATGAGCAGTTCTTC. This codes for CASSYRRAAYNEQFF.

This clone was seen many times. This CDR3 is also generated by other DNA sequences in the sample. The chain joins TRBV24-1 to TRBJ2-2, with D possibly being TRBD1 (6 bases). The V end was cut by 8 bases, the J end by 0 bases, with 9 bases between. CDR3 length: 14 amino acids. Germline assignment: CDR1 KGHDR and CDR2 SFDVKD. This chain's CDR3 is CATKGDSNTGELFF. The CDR3 bases are TGTGCCACCAAGGGGGATTCGAACACCGGGGAGCTGTTTTTT.

The chain employs TRBV30 and TRBJ2-5, with D perhaps TRBD1 (5 bases). Germline-derived CDR1 and CDR2 are GTSNPN and SVGIG (reference sequence). This CDR3 contains 15 residues. Deletions cut 0 bases from V and 5 bases from J, with 16 bases between. The CDR3 region has the DNA TGTGCCTGGAGTGTATTCAGGGTGTCTGGTGAGACCCAGTACTTC. Translated, it gives CAWSVFRVSGETQYF.

A word on this clone: Mismatch with germline at one junction end may stem from a read error. The CDR3 coding sequence is TGTGACAGCCGCGGCCGAGGCTATGGCTACACCTTC. Protein product: CDSRGRGYGYTF. The chain is built from TRBV2 and TRBJ1-2, with D unclear. The germline V gene has CDR1 SNHLY and CDR2 FYNNEI. CDR3 length: 12 amino acids.

This clone was seen a few times. At one of its ends the junction is not consistent with the germline gene, which may arise from a read error. The chain is built from TRBV15 and TRBJ2-1, with D maybe TRBD2 (5 bases). The CDR3 has 15 amino acids. Germline lookup yields CDR1 LNHNV and CDR2 YYDKDF (reference sequence). CDR3 amino acids: CATIRERTSYNEQFF. Written as DNA, the CDR3 is TGTGCCACCATCAGAGAGCGGACTTCTTACAATGAGCAGTTCTTC.